This T cell receptor beta chain was retrieved from a study of cytomegalovirus exposure and HLA in healthy donors. This clone came up once. CDR1 is MDHEN and CDR2 is SYDVKM in the germline V gene. The CDR3 is 14 amino acids. Trimming cost V 8 bases and J 8 bases, with 18 bases left between them. The primer mix had 60 Vbeta and 13 Jbeta primers. Clones were sequenced by immunoSEQ multiplex PCR, and TCRdb holds only the in-frame ones, with some missing. The sample consists of about 190,000 clones, approximately 80% of them appearing once. The sample consisted of PBMCs. V and J are TRBV28 and TRBJ1-4, with D perhaps TRBD1 (6 bases). This TCR was sampled from a woman between 25 and 40 years old in good health and CMV-seropositive. CDR3 DNA sequence: TGTGCCAGCGAAAGGGGGGGGGTCGGGGAAAAACTGTTTTTT. As protein: CASERGGVGEKLFF.